This T cell receptor (beta chain) was identified in a study of a mutant IDH1 vaccine in newly diagnosed glioma. About the research overall: Receipt of radiotherapy, temozolomide, or both preceded the study, and most received both. Notes on the study in general: With respect to changes in top peripheral T cell clonotypes, pseudoprogression seemed unrelated.

A remark on this clone: Its antigen is as yet unknown.

Described time point: baseline, week 1 (first vaccination visit). Noted treatment: pre-vaccination baseline after standard-of-care therapy. Produced via immunoSEQ multiplex PCR; TCRdb's table is partial and in-frame only. Altogether around 64,000 clones are present, around 88% being singletons, with the ten largest covering about 4.5%. V was trimmed by 4 bases and J by 2 bases, leaving 9 bases between them. CDR3 size: 13 residues. Per germline, CDR1 SEHNR and CDR2 FQNEAQ (reference sequence). The chain uses TRBV7-9 and TRBJ2-7; D ambiguous. This clonotype was obtained from a woman aged 18-29 years with glioma. Some clones in this sample may be carry-over from other donors' samples. Sequencing was performed on peripheral blood mononuclear cells (PBMCs), taken from a glioma patient treated with radiotherapy, temozolomide or both. CDR3 loop: CASSSSPAYEQYF. CDR3 in DNA: TGTGCCAGCAGCTCCTCCCCCGCCTACGAGCAGTACTTC.